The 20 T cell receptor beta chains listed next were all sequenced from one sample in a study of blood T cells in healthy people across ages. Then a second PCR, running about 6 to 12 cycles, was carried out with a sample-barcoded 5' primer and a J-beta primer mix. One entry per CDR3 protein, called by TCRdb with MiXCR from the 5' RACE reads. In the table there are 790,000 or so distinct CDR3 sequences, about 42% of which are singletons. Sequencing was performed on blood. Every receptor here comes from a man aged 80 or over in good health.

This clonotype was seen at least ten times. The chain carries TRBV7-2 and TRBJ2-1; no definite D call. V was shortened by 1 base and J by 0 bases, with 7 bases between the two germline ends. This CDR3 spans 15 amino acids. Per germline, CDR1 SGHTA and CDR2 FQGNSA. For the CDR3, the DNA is TGTGCCAGCAGCTTAGACCGTAGCTCCTACAATGAGCAGTTCTTC. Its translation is CASSLDRSSYNEQFF. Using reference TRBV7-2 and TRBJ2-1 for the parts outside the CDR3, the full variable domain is GAGVSQSPSNKVTEKGKDVELRCDPISGHTALYWYRQSLGQGLEFLIYFQGNSAPDKSGLPSDRFSAERTGGSVSTLTIQRTQQEDSAVYLCASSLDRSSYNEQFFGPGTRLTVL.

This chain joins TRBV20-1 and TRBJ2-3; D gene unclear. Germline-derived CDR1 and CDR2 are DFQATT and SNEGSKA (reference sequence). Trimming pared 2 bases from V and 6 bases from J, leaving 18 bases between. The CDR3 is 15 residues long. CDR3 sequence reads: CSARYATGRSDTQYF. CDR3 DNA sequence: TGCAGTGCTAGATACGCGACTGGCAGGAGTGATACGCAGTATTTT.

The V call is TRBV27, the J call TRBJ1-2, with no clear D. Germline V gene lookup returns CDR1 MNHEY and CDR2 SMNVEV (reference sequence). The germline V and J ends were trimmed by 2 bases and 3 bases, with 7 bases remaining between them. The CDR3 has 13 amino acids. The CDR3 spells CASSLSQYYGYTF. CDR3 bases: TGTGCCAGCAGTTTAAGCCAGTACTATGGCTACACCTTC.

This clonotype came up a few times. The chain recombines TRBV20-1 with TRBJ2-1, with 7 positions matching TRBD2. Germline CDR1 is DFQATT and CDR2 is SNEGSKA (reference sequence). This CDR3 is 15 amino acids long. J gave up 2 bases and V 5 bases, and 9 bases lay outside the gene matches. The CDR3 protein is CSAGGGTITYNEQFF. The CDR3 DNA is TGCAGTGCTGGGGGGGGGACCATTACCTACAATGAGCAGTTCTTC.

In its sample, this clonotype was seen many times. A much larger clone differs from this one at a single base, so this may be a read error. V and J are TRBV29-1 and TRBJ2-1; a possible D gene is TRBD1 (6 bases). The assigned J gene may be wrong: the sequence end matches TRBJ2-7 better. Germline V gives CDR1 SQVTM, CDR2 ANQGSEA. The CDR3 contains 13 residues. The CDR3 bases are TGCAGCGAACTCAGGGGCTCCTACAATGAGCAGTACTTC. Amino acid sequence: CSELRGSYNEQYF.

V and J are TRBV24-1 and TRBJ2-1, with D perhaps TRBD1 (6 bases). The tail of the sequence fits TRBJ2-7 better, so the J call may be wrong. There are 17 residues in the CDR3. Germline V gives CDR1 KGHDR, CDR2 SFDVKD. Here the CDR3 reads CATSGPTGKHSYNEQYF. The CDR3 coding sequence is TGTGCCACCAGTGGCCCTACAGGGAAACACTCCTACAATGAGCAGTACTTC.

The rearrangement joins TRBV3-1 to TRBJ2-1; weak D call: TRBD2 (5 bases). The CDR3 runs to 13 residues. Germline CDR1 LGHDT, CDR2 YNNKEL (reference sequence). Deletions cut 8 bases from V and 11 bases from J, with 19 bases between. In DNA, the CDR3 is TGTGCCAGCGGGGTGGGGAGTATTCCGAAGCAGTTCTTC. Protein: CASGVGSIPKQFF.

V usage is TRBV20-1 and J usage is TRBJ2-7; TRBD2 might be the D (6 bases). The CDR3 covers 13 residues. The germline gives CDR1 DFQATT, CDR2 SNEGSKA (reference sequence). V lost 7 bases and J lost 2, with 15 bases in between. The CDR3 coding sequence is TGCAGTGTCCGGTCGGGCGGGACCTACGAGCAGTACTTC. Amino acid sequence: CSVRSGGTYEQYF.

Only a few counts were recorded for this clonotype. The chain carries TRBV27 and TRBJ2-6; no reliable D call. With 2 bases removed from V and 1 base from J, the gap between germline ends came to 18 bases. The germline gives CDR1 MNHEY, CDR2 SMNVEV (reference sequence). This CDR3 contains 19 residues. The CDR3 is CASSLRPINYPSGANVLTF. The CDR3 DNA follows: TGTGCCAGCAGTTTAAGACCGATTAACTACCCTTCTGGGGCCAACGTCCTGACTTTC.

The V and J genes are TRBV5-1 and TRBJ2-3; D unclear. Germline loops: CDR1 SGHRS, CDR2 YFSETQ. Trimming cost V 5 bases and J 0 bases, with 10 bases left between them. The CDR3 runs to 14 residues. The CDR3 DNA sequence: TGCGCCAGCAGAAATACGACTAGCACAGATACGCAGTATTTT. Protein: CASRNTTSTDTQYF.

For the CDR3, the DNA is TGTGCCAGCAGTGCCCCCGGGGGGGAAACCCAGTACTTC. Residues: CASSAPGGETQYF. The rearrangement uses TRBV2 and TRBJ2-7; 8 nucleotides match TRBD2. The CDR3 has 13 amino acids. After removal of 4 bases from V and 10 bases from J, the junction contained 9 bases not matched to a gene. Germline V lookup: CDR1 SNHLY, CDR2 FYNNEI.

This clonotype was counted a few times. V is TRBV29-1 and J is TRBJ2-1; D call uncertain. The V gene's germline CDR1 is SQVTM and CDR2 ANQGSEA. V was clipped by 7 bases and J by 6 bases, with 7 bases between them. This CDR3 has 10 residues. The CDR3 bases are TGCAGCGGTCAGATCAATGAGCAGTTCTTC. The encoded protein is CSGQINEQFF.

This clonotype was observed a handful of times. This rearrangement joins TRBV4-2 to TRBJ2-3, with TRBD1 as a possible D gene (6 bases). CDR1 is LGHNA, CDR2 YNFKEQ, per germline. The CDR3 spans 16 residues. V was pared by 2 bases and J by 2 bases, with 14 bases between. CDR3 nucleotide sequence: TGTGCCAGCAGCCAATTTACAGGGAGTCCCACAGATACGCAGTATTTT. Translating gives CASSQFTGSPTDTQYF.

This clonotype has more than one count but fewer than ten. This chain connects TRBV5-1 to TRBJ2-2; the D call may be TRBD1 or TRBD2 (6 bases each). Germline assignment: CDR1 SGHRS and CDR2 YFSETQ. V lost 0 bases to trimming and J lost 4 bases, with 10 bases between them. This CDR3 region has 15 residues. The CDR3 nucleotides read TGCGCCAGCAGCTTGGAAAAGGGGGGCACCGGGGAGCTGTTTTTT. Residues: CASSLEKGGTGELFF.

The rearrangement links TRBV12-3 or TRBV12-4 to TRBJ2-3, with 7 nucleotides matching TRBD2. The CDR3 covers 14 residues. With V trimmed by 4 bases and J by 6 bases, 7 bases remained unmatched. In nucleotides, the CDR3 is TGTGCCAGCAGTTACAACGGACTAGGGGATACGCAGTATTTT. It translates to CASSYNGLGDTQYF.

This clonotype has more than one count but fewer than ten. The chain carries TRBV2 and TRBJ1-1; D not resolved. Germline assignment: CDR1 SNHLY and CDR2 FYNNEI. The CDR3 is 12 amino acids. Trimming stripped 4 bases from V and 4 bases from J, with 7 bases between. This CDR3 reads CASSVTSTEAFF. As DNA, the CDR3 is TGTGCCAGCAGTGTGACAAGCACTGAAGCTTTCTTT.

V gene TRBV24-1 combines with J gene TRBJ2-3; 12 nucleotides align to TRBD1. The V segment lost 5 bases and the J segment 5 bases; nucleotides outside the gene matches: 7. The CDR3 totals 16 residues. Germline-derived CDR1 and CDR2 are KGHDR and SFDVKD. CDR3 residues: CATSVPGTGGRDTQYF. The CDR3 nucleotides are TGTGCCACCAGTGTCCCCGGGACAGGGGGCAGAGATACGCAGTATTTT.

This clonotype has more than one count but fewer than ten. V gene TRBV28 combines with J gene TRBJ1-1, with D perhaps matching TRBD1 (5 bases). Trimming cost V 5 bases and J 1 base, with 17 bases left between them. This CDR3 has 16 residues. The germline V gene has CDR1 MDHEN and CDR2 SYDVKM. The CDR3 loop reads CASSQNTGTGNTEAFF. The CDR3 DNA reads TGTGCCAGCAGTCAGAATACCGGGACGGGGAACACTGAAGCTTTCTTT.

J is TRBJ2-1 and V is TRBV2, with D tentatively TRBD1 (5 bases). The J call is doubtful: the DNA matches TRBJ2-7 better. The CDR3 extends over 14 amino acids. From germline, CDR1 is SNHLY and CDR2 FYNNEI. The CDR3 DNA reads TGTGCCAGCAGAGGCAGGGTCCAAACCTACGAGCAGTACTTC. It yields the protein CASRGRVQTYEQYF.

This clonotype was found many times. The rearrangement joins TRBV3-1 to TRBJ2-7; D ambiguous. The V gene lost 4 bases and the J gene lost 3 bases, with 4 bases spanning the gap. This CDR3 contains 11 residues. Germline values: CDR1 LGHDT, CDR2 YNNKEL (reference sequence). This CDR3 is CASSRNYEQYF. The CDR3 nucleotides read TGTGCCAGCAGCCGGAACTACGAGCAGTACTTC.